The source of this T cell receptor beta chain is a study of T cell repertoires in cytomegalovirus infection. Whole-study context: CMV infection and matching HLA type were both indicated by public TCR beta signatures.

Between the trimmed V and J ends, which lost 5 bases and 3 bases, there was a span of 12 bases. The CDR3 has 14 amino acids. The germline V gene has CDR1 SEHNR and CDR2 FQNEAQ (reference sequence). One entry per CDR3 protein, called by TCRdb with MiXCR from the reads. Here the sample spans over 150,000 distinct CDR3 sequences, about a sixth being singletons. Findings and limits, study-wide: Summed frequency of shared TCR beta families picked out CMV carriers who also had the relevant HLA. There were HLA-C-restricted CMV-specific TCR beta clonotypes dominating the ex vivo response.

A word on this clonotype: The antigen remains undetermined.

The sequencing input was CD8+ T cells from PBMCs. The gene calls are TRBV7-9 and TRBJ2-3; D remains ambiguous. The sequence was collected from a human donor in good health (CMV status not recorded). Some clones in this sample may be carry-over from other donors' samples. The chain's CDR3 is CASSPPGFTDTQYF. DNA of the CDR3: TGTGCCAGCAGCCCCCCTGGATTTACAGATACGCAGTATTTT.